This is a list of T cell receptor beta chains from one sample in a study of blood T cell repertoires in COVID-19. Data came from immunoSEQ multiplex PCR; TCRdb stores just in-frame clones and leaves some out. The table has about 89,000 clones, 85% to 95% seen once. The sequenced sample was peripheral blood. All receptors come from a human donor with active COVID-19. The donor label of this sample is uncertain. Each CDR3 is given with its conserved first and last residue. D genes are given only for firm matches. The size field is filled for only some rows; it gives once, few, many or a size class.

-	-	TRBV19	TRBJ1-2	TGTGCCAGTAGTCAAAAGGGGCGAGACTATGGCTACACCTTC	CASSQKGRDYGYTF
once	-	TRBV29-1	TRBJ1-1	TGCAGCGTTGGCCTACGACAACCTGAAGCTTTCTTT	CSVGLRQPEAFF
-	TRBD2	TRBV11-2	TRBJ2-3	TGTGCCAGCAGCTTAAGTTTACTAGCGGGGGGATGGACAGATACGCAGTATTTT	CASSLSLLAGGWTDTQYF
-	-	TRBV27	TRBJ2-7	TGTGCCAGCAGTCCCAACGGGGGCGAGCAGTACTTC	CASSPNGGEQYF
-	TRBD1	TRBV5-4	TRBJ1-4	TGTGCCAGCAGTCCTGGACAGGGGGCTGAAAAACTGTTTTTT	CASSPGQGAEKLFF
once	TRBD1	TRBV9	TRBJ2-7	TGTGCCAGCAGCGTAGGGACAGGGGTCCACGAGCAGTACTTC	CASSVGTGVHEQYF
few	TRBD2	TRBV11-2	TRBJ2-5	TGTGCCAGCAGCATCACCCCCGGACTAGCGGGGGTAGAGACCCAGTACTTC	CASSITPGLAGVETQYF
-	TRBD1	TRBV10-3	TRBJ2-7	TGTGCCATCAGTGGGGACAGGGAGAGGACCTACGAGCAGTACTTC	CAISGDRERTYEQYF
-	-	TRBV27	TRBJ1-1	TGTGCCAGCAGTCCTCGGACAGATCATAACACTGAAGCTTTCTTT	CASSPRTDHNTEAFF
-	TRBD1	TRBV3-1/TRBV3-2	TRBJ2-5	TGTGCCAGCAGCCCTTGGACAGGGGGCGAGGAAGAGACCCAGTACTTC	CASSPWTGGEEETQYF
-	TRBD1	TRBV19	TRBJ2-7	TGTGCCAGTAGTATCTCCGGGACAGAGTCCTACGAGCAGTACTTC	CASSISGTESYEQYF
-	TRBD2	TRBV2	TRBJ2-5	TGTGCCAGTCAAATGGGCGGGGGGGTCTACCAAGAGACCCAGTACTTC	CASQMGGGVYQETQYF
-	-	TRBV27	TRBJ2-7	TGTGCCAGCAGTACAGGGTCCACCTACGAGCAGTACTTC	CASSTGSTYEQYF
-	-	TRBV4-3	TRBJ1-6	TGCGCCAGCAGTCATGGGTACAGCTCCTATAATTCACCCCTCCACTTT	CASSHGYSSYNSPLHF
-	-	TRBV5-1	TRBJ1-1	TGCGCCAGCAGCTTGATATCGGGAGGGAACACTGAAGCTTTCTTT	CASSLISGGNTEAFF
-	-	TRBV6-2/TRBV6-3	TRBJ2-1	TGTGCCAGCAGTCGGGGCTCGGCGGGGTTGGGACGGGGTGAGCAGTTCTTC	CASSRGSAGLGRGEQFF
-	-	TRBV28	TRBJ1-2	TGTGCCAGCAGGGGAGAATCACCGGACGGTGTTTATGGCTACACCTTC	CASRGESPDGVYGYTF
-	-	TRBV29-1	TRBJ1-2	TGCAGCGTTGGGGAGACCTATGGCTACACCTTC	CSVGETYGYTF
-	-	TRBV9	TRBJ1-6	TGTGCCAGCAGCGTAGCTACGGGAGGACAGTTACATAATTCACCCCTCCACTTT	CASSVATGGQLHNSPLHF
-	TRBD1	TRBV5-6	TRBJ2-1	TGTGCCAGCAGCGACGGGACAGCCTACAATGAGCAGTTCTTC	CASSDGTAYNEQFF
once	TRBD2	TRBV4-2	TRBJ2-1	TGTGCCAGCAGCCCGAAAACCACTAGCGGGGGGGCCGGGGAGCAGTTCTTC	CASSPKTTSGGAGEQFF
-	-	TRBV5-5	TRBJ1-3	TGTGCCAGCAGCTACGACTTGGCAGGAAACACCATATATTTT	CASSYDLAGNTIYF